Included here is one T cell receptor (beta chain) sequence, with context. The table came from immunoSEQ multiplex PCR; TCRdb's copy has only in-frame clones and leaves some out. The sample holds around 250,000 clones, nearly 85% seen once. This sample stems from a study of blood T cell repertoires in COVID-19. Study overall: COVID-19 samples collected from the United States, Italy and Spain covered acute and convalescent phases. From T cells, B-cell-depleted T cells, or PBMCs came the material, which was cDNA or gDNA.

The V end was cut by 1 base, the J end by 4 bases, with 7 bases between. CDR1 PRHDT and CDR2 FYEKMQ come from the germline V gene (reference sequence). This CDR3 contains 13 residues. The sample taken for sequencing was peripheral blood. The origin of this receptor is a human donor in a cohort sampled during active COVID-19. The chain links TRBV13 to TRBJ1-1; possible D gene TRBD1, 5 bases. CDR3 in amino acids: CASSLVRGTEAFF. In DNA, the CDR3 is TGTGCCAGCAGCTTAGTAAGGGGCACTGAAGCTTTCTTT.